The clone carrying this T cell receptor beta chain was observed a handful of times. Its antigen is undetermined. Employing constant-segment primers, 5'RACE generated TCR alpha and TCR beta cDNA libraries bearing sample barcodes and UMIs. Via MiXCR, TCRdb re-called the 5' RACE reads, giving one row per CDR3 protein. The sample consists of 470,000 or so distinct CDR3 sequences, roughly 18% of them appearing once. This specimen belongs to a study of T-cell memory formation after mild COVID-19. Turning to the study itself: The study found TCR clusters largely donor specific.

Study results and limitations: Prior to infection, memory already included some responding clones, suggesting cross-reactive memory joined. Mainly in CM and EM were contracting CD4+ clones; CD8+ were in EMRA.

Germline CDR1 is SGDLS and CDR2 is YYNGEE. V was clipped by 0 bases and J by 9 bases, with 12 bases between them. The CDR3 runs 13 residues. This chain links TRBV9 with TRBJ1-1; D gene unclear. The sequenced sample consisted of PBMCs or a T cell subset sorted from them (not recorded which). The TCR sequence derives from a man aged 18 to 29 who had mild COVID-19 (a few samples of this study predate the infection). Cell type and time point are not known. CDR3 region: CASSVAGGRKAFF. The CDR3, as DNA: TGTGCCAGCAGCGTAGCCGGAGGCAGGAAAGCTTTCTTT. The full variable domain, in which reference TRBV9 and TRBJ1-1 provide the parts outside the CDR3, is DSGVTQTPKHLITATGQRVTLRCSPRSGDLSVYWYQQSLDQGLQFLIQYYNGEERAKGNILERFSAQQFPDLHSELNLSSLELGDSALYFCASSVAGGRKAFFGQGTRLTVV.